This entry describes one T cell receptor beta chain. Its antigen is still unknown. The sample comes from a study of cytomegalovirus exposure and HLA in healthy donors. Study results and caveats: Fewer N-insertions than the roughly 700-donor mean were reportedly shown by an Asian-associated ancestry cluster in a later analysis. The study listed approximately 160 cytomegalovirus-associated TCR beta chains. In a later analysis, several top co-occurrence clusters appeared linked to parvovirus B19, influenza, CMV and Epstein-Barr virus.

The trim removed 4 bases at V and 2 bases at J, leaving 4 bases unmatched. This CDR3 contains 15 residues. CDR1 and CDR2 (germline): SGHRS, YFSETQ. PCR primers comprised 60 Vbeta and 13 Jbeta primers. Using immunoSEQ multiplex PCR, the repertoire was profiled, and TCRdb retains in-frame clones only, with some absent. This sample carries about 160,000 clones, roughly 87% of them seen once, and the ten largest clones take 1.5%. What was sequenced was PBMCs. The receptor comes from a girl aged 5 to 17 in good health and CMV-seropositive. The chain has TRBV5-1 and TRBJ2-5; 11 bases agree with TRBD2. The CDR3 reads CASSQGTSGQETQYF. The CDR3 DNA is TGCGCCAGCAGCCAGGGGACTAGCGGACAAGAGACCCAGTACTTC.